The entry that follows covers one T cell receptor (beta chain) sequence. The antigen remains unidentified. The data were taken from a study of T cell responses to AZD1222 COVID-19 vaccine. Findings and limits, study-wide: Seropositive status at baseline applied to only a handful of AZD1222 recipients.

TCRdb keeps only in-frame clones here, not all; method: immunoSEQ multiplex PCR. The sample lists 100,000 to 140,000 clones; 90% to 95% were seen once. Germline CDR1 is MNHEY and CDR2 is SVGAGI. CDR3 length equals 14 residues. With 5 bases clipped from V and 7 bases from J, the junction kept 9 bases outside the gene matches. This chain joins TRBV6-5 and TRBJ2-5; TRBD1 agrees at 8 bases. The receptor was isolated from an adult in good health. The sample was peripheral blood, taken on day 0 of AZD1222 vaccination. CDR3: CASSLTGVPGTQYF. CDR3 DNA sequence: TGTGCCAGCAGTCTGACAGGGGTCCCGGGGACCCAGTACTTC.